Reported below is one TCR beta chain. Its antigen remains unknown. The healthy adult donors were HIV-negative and reported no recent acute infections or vaccinations. Each cell subset's genomic DNA was divided evenly among several immunoSEQ plates. Profiling relied on immunoSEQ multiplex PCR, and the TCRdb table lists in-frame clones only, not all of them. The table lists approximately 1,000,000 clones, approximately 80% of them singletons. This entry comes from a study of shared clonotypes between healthy human individuals. Study-level results: The four-donor shared clonotypes exceeded non-shared clonotypes in generation probability, with non-shared ones scoring lower. Generally, naive subsets came out with larger estimated richness than memory subsets.

The sequence was collected from a man between 18 and 29 years old in good health. Some clones in this sample may be carry-over from other donors' samples. Sequences were obtained from memory CD4+ T cells from PBMCs. As to subset: CD45RA-negative fraction.

The CDR3: CASSLSGTTGDTQYF. CDR3 DNA: TGTGCCAGCAGCCTGAGCGGAACCACAGGGGATACGCAGTATTTT. V gene TRBV4-2 combines with J gene TRBJ2-3; D is possibly TRBD1 (6 bases). The CDR3 loop spans 15 amino acids. Looked up from germline, CDR1 is LGHNA and CDR2 is YNFKEQ. V was pared by 4 bases and J by 6 bases, with 17 bases between.